Listed below are T cell receptor beta chains from one sample, sequenced in a study of response to subunit inactivated influenza vaccine. MiXCR was run by TCRdb on the RT-PCR reads, yielding one entry per CDR3 protein. The profile shows 750,000 to 850,000 distinct CDR3 sequences, under 20% of them singletons. The source material was PBMCs from blood, sampled roughly 5 days after vaccination. The source is a man aged 45 to 65 who received an inactivated influenza vaccine. CDR3s include the opening cysteine and the closing phenylalanine or tryptophan. D genes are given only for firm matches. Expanded clones get a size class; other rows say once, few or many, or leave the size out.

V	size	length	J	D	CDR3	DNA
TRBV18	.	16	TRBJ2-3	.	CASSPPGLVRTDTQYF	TGTGCCAGCTCACCACCGGGGTTGGTACGGACAGATACGCAGTATTTT
TRBV10-3	.	15	TRBJ2-7	.	CAISEGAGGYYEQYF	TGTGCCATCAGTGAGGGGGCTGGGGGATACTACGAGCAGTACTTC
TRBV5-6	.	14	TRBJ2-5	.	CASSPPSTQETQYF	TGTGCCAGCAGCCCCCCGTCCACCCAAGAGACCCAGTACTTC
TRBV7-9	many	11	TRBJ2-3	.	CASSSLSTQYF	TGTGCCAGCAGCTCCCTGTCTACGCAGTATTTT
TRBV7-2	.	14	TRBJ2-3	.	CASSKGRVTDTQYF	TGTGCCAGCAGTAAGGGGCGGGTCACAGATACGCAGTATTTT
TRBV29-1	.	15	TRBJ2-7	.	CSVVGGDTNSYEQYF	TGCAGCGTTGTAGGGGGAGACACCAACTCCTACGAGCAGTACTTC
TRBV20-1	.	18	TRBJ2-1	TRBD2	CSAPSGLAGGPRYNEQFF	TGCAGTGCTCCATCGGGACTAGCGGGAGGGCCGCGGTACAATGAGCAGTTCTTC
TRBV12-3/TRBV12-4	few	14	TRBJ2-7	TRBD1	CASSPGTGPSEQYF	TGTGCCAGCAGTCCCGGGACAGGGCCAAGCGAGCAGTACTTC
TRBV3-1	few	17	TRBJ2-1	.	CASSTRSLAVIYNEQFF	TGTGCCAGCAGCACCCGGAGCTTGGCGGTTATCTACAATGAGCAGTTCTTC
TRBV19	.	15	TRBJ1-2	.	CATKTKDMTNYGYTF	TGTGCCACAAAGACGAAGGACATGACGAACTATGGCTACACCTTC
TRBV7-8	.	15	TRBJ2-7	TRBD2	CASSPRGGLMYEQYF	TGTGCCAGCAGCCCCCGGGGGGGCCTGATGTACGAGCAGTACTTC
TRBV18	.	14	TRBJ2-3	.	CASSPLDRTDTQYF	TGTGCCAGCTCTCCCCTGGACCGCACAGATACGCAGTATTTT
TRBV20-1	.	13	TRBJ2-7	TRBD1	CSATRTGAYEQYF	TGCAGTGCTACACGGACAGGGGCCTACGAGCAGTACTTC
TRBV20-1	few	18	TRBJ2-5	TRBD2	CSVAGLAGGEENQETQYF	TGCAGTGTGGCAGGACTAGCGGGGGGGGAGGAAAATCAAGAGACCCAGTACTTC
TRBV5-1	many	14	TRBJ1-2	.	CASSLERATGGYTF	TGCGCCAGCAGCTTGGAGCGGGCAACGGGAGGCTACACCTTC
TRBV3-1	few	16	TRBJ2-1	TRBD2	CASSQELAGTGNEQFF	TGTGCCAGCAGCCAAGAGCTAGCGGGGACGGGGAATGAGCAGTTCTTC
TRBV24-1	few	12	TRBJ2-7	.	CATSDREYEQYF	TGTGCCACATCGGACAGAGAATACGAGCAGTACTTC
TRBV5-1	few	14	TRBJ2-1	TRBD2	CASSSRSGRNEQFF	TGCGCCAGCAGCTCGAGGAGCGGGAGAAATGAGCAGTTCTTC
TRBV6-2/TRBV6-3	.	15	TRBJ1-4	.	CASSYEQGPGEKLFF	TGTGCCAGCAGTTACGAACAAGGTCCGGGCGAAAAACTGTTTTTT
TRBV6-1	many	15	TRBJ2-6	.	CASRSGGSGANVLTF	TGTGCCAGCCGCTCTGGGGGATCTGGGGCCAACGTCCTGACTTTC
TRBV5-5	many	12	TRBJ2-7	.	CASSFSNSEQYF	TGTGCCAGCAGCTTTTCGAACTCCGAGCAGTACTTC
TRBV20-1	many	15	TRBJ2-1	TRBD2	CSAVRREGRRNEQFF	TGCAGTGCGGTCAGGCGGGAGGGACGGCGCAATGAGCAGTTCTTC
TRBV27	once	15	TRBJ2-7	TRBD1	CASSSGTGRAYEQYF	TGTGCCAGCAGTTCCGGGACAGGGAGAGCCTACGAGCAGTACTTC
TRBV6-2/TRBV6-3	.	14	TRBJ1-5	TRBD1	CASRNGRQGQPQHF	TGTGCCAGCAGGAACGGTCGACAGGGTCAGCCCCAGCATTTT
TRBV20-1	few	14	TRBJ2-1	TRBD2	CSARKRGGLDEQFF	TGCAGTGCTAGAAAGCGGGGGGGCCTCGATGAGCAGTTCTTC
TRBV10-3	many	14	TRBJ2-1	.	CAIETPGQDPRMFF	TGTGCCATCGAAACACCGGGACAAGACCCAAGAATGTTCTTC
TRBV6-2/TRBV6-3	few	17	TRBJ2-7	.	CASSYSTGGEISYEQYF	TGTGCCAGCAGTTACTCTACAGGAGGGGAGATCTCCTACGAGCAGTACTTC
TRBV19	.	13	TRBJ2-1	.	CASSRTAYNEQFF	TGTGCCAGTAGTCGGACGGCATACAATGAGCAGTTCTTC
TRBV9	many	14	TRBJ2-5	.	CASSVGTWQGTQYF	TGTGCCAGCAGCGTAGGGACTTGGCAAGGTACCCAGTACTTC
TRBV6-5	few	18	TRBJ2-1	TRBD2	CASSYSPGGRGSYNEQFF	TGTGCCAGCAGTTACTCACCAGGCGGGAGGGGATCCTACAATGAGCAGTTCTTC
TRBV9	few	15	TRBJ2-5	.	CASSVDQNLSKTQYF	TGTGCCAGCAGCGTAGACCAGAACCTTTCGAAGACCCAGTACTTC
TRBV11-2	.	11	TRBJ2-7	.	CASSYSGRGYF	TGTGCCAGCAGCTATTCGGGCAGGGGGTACTTC
TRBV12-3/TRBV12-4	many	11	TRBJ2-7	.	CASSTHYEQYF	TGTGCCAGCAGTACCCACTACGAGCAGTACTTC
TRBV12-3/TRBV12-4	many	11	TRBJ2-1	.	CASSPAGEQFF	TGTGCCAGCAGTCCCGCCGGTGAGCAGTTCTTC
TRBV6-4	.	14	TRBJ1-1	.	CASSVGEGVTEAFF	TGTGCCAGCAGTGTAGGGGAGGGGGTCACTGAAGCTTTCTTT
TRBV15	.	16	TRBJ2-3	.	CATSRGSSGSTDTQYF	TGTGCCACCAGCAGAGGTAGCAGCGGGAGCACAGATACGCAGTATTTT
TRBV7-2	.	15	TRBJ1-4	.	CASSLGRVGFEKLFF	TGTGCCAGCAGCTTAGGTCGGGTAGGGTTCGAAAAACTGTTTTTT
TRBV30	few	14	TRBJ2-7	TRBD1	CAWTSGTGDYEQYF	TGTGCCTGGACTTCCGGGACAGGGGATTACGAGCAGTACTTC
TRBV10-3	few	13	TRBJ1-2	.	CAISGQVDYGYTF	TGTGCCATCAGTGGACAGGTGGACTATGGCTACACCTTC
TRBV15	.	15	TRBJ2-7	.	CATSRDLGLSYEQYF	TGTGCCACCAGCAGGGACTTGGGCCTCTCCTACGAGCAGTACTTC
TRBV6-2/TRBV6-3	.	19	TRBJ2-6	.	CASSPIARTGSSGANVLTF	TGTGCCAGCAGCCCAATAGCTCGGACCGGAAGCTCTGGGGCCAACGTCCTGACTTTC
TRBV5-1	few	16	TRBJ2-6	.	CASSFQSSSGANVLTF	TGCGCCAGCAGCTTCCAGTCGAGCTCTGGGGCCAACGTCCTGACTTTC
TRBV5-1	many	16	TRBJ2-6	.	CASSRDPGSGANVLTF	TGCGCCAGCAGCCGGGACCCCGGCTCTGGGGCCAACGTCCTGACTTTC
TRBV12-3/TRBV12-4	many	13	TRBJ1-1	.	CASILTGNTEAFF	TGTGCCAGCATTCTGACGGGGAACACTGAAGCTTTCTTT
TRBV18	few	16	TRBJ2-3	.	CASSPSWGGLTDTQYF	TGTGCCAGCTCACCATCTTGGGGGGGCCTAACAGATACGCAGTATTTT
TRBV5-1	.	9	TRBJ1-5	.	CASIQPQHF	TGCGCCAGCATTCAGCCCCAGCATTTT
TRBV20-1	.	13	TRBJ1-2	.	CSAREVSDDGYTF	TGCAGTGCTAGAGAGGTCTCCGACGACGGCTACACCTTC
TRBV7-9	few	16	TRBJ2-4	TRBD2	CASSLVSGGAMNIQYF	TGTGCCAGCAGCTTAGTCTCCGGGGGGGCCATGAACATTCAGTACTTC
TRBV3-1	.	14	TRBJ1-2	TRBD1	CASSVSGQSYGYTF	TGTGCCAGCAGCGTGTCGGGACAGTCGTATGGCTACACCTTC
TRBV7-2	.	15	TRBJ2-6	.	CASSLMISGANVLTF	TGTGCCAGCAGCTTAATGATCTCTGGGGCCAACGTCCTGACTTTC
TRBV5-1	few	18	TRBJ1-6	.	CASSLAGDRIIYNSPLHF	TGCGCCAGCAGCTTGGCGGGTGACAGGATTATCTATAATTCACCCCTCCACTTT